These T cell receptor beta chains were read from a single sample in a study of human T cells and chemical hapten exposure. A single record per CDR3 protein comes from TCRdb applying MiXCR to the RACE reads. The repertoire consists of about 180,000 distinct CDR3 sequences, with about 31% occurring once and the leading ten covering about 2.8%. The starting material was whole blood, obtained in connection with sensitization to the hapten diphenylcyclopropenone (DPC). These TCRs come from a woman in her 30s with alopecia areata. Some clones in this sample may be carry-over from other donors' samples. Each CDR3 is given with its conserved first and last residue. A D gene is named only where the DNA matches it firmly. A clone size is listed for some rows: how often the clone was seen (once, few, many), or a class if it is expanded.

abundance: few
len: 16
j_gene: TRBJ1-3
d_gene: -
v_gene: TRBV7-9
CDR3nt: TGTGCCAGCAGCTTCCTTTACCCCCAGGGGGGAAACACCATATATTTT
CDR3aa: CASSFLYPQGGNTIYF

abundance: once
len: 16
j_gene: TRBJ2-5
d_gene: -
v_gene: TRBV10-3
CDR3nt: TGTGCCATCAGTGACCCGGACAACCCACGAGAGGAGACCCAGTACTTC
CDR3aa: CAISDPDNPREETQYF

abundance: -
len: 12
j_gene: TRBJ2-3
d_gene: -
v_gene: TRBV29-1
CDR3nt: TGCAGCGTTGAAGCAGGGGTAGATACGCAGTATTTT
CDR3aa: CSVEAGVDTQYF

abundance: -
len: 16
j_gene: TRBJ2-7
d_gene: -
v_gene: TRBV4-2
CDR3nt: TGTGCCAGCAGCCAAGATTTGGGGGGCCAGTCCTACGAGCAGTACTTC
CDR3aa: CASSQDLGGQSYEQYF

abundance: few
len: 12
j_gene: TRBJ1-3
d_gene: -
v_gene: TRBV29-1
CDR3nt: TGCAGCGTTCGGCCGTCAGGAAACACCATATATTTT
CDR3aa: CSVRPSGNTIYF

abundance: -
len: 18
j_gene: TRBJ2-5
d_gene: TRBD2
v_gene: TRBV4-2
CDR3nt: TGTGCCAGCAGCCCCAGACTAGCGGGGGGACTCAGGGTGGAGACCCAGTACTTC
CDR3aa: CASSPRLAGGLRVETQYF

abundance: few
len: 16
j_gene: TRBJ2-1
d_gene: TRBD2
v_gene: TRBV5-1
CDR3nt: TGCGCCAGCAGCTGGAAACTAGCGGGAGCGGGCAATGAGCAGTTCTTC
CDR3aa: CASSWKLAGAGNEQFF

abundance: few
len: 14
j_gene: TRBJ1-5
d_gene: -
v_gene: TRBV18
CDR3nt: TGTGCCAGCTCACCACGAATTCAAGATCAGCCCCAGCATTTT
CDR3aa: CASSPRIQDQPQHF

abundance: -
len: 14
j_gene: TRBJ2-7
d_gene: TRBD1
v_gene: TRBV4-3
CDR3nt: TGCGCCAGCAGCCCGGGGGACAGGCGGTACGAGCAGTACTTC
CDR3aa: CASSPGDRRYEQYF

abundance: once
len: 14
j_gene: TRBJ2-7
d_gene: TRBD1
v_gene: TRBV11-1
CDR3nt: TGTGCCAGCCAGGGGGCCCTCGGGCCCTACGAGCAGTACTTC
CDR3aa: CASQGALGPYEQYF

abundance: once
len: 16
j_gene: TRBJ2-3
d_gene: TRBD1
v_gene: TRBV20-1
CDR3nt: TGCAGTGCTAGAGATGTGGGACAGCCGACTCAACGCACGCAGTATTTT
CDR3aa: CSARDVGQPTQRTQYF

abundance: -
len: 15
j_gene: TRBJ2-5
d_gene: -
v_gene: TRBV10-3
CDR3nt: TGTGCCATCAGTGAAGTATCTTCTTCCCTGGAGACCCAGTACTTC
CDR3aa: CAISEVSSSLETQYF

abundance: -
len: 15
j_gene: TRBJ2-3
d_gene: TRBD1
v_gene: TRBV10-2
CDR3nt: TGCGCCAGCAGTGAGTCGGAAGGGGGCGGGTATACGCAGTATTTT
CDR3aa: CASSESEGGGYTQYF

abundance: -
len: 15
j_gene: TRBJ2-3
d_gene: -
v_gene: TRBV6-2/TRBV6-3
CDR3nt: TGTGCCAGCAGTTTGGTAGGATCGCCAATTCGTACGCAGTATTTT
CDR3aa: CASSLVGSPIRTQYF

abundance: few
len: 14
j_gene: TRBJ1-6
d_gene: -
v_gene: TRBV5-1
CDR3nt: TGCGCCAGCAAGGCGGGGGGCCAAAATTCACCCCTCCACTTT
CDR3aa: CASKAGGQNSPLHF

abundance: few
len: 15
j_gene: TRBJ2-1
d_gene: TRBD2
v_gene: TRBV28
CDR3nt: TGTGCCAGCAGTTTAGGGGGACTAGCACTCGATGAGCAGTTCTTC
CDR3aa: CASSLGGLALDEQFF

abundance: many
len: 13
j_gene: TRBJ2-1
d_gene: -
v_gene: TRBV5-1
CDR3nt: TGCGCCAGCAGCTTCGGGGGCCTGTCTGAGCAGTTCTTC
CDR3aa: CASSFGGLSEQFF

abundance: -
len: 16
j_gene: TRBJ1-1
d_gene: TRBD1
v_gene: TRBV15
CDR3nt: TGTGCCACCAGCAGAGATTCTCAGGGGGCGGACACTGAAGCTTTCTTT
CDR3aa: CATSRDSQGADTEAFF